One T cell receptor beta chain is described in this entry. Its antigen is still unknown. The second PCR ran about 6 to 12 cycles with a sample-barcoded 5' primer and J-beta primers. A single record per CDR3 protein comes from TCRdb applying MiXCR to the 5' RACE reads. Of roughly 1.6 million distinct CDR3 sequences listed, about 31% were seen once; the top ten hold approximately 11%. Total RNA, at least 6 micrograms per sample, was extracted from PBMCs. The data are from a study of blood T cells in healthy people across ages. Study-level background: Template switching caught about one barcoded beta molecule for each two T cells. Study observations and caveats: Diversity of TCR beta per million T cells declined in a roughly linear way with age.

Germline V gives CDR1 LGHNA, CDR2 YNFKEQ. This CDR3 is built from 16 residues. Trimming took 3 bases from V and 8 from J; bases not matched to a gene: 7. The sample was blood. The sequence came from a woman in her thirties in good health. The chain links TRBV4-2 to TRBJ2-1; 13 positions agree with TRBD2. This CDR3 is CASSQETSGRGDEQFF. CDR3 nucleotide sequence: TGTGCCAGCAGCCAGGAAACTAGCGGGAGGGGGGATGAGCAGTTCTTC.